These T cell receptor beta chains were read from a single sample in a study of blood T cell repertoires in COVID-19. Profiled with immunoSEQ multiplex PCR; TCRdb holds only in-frame clones, not every one. The table records 200,000 or so clones, 88% of them present only once. Material for sequencing was peripheral blood. Every receptor here comes from a man aged 65 to 79 with acute or convalescent COVID-19. CDR3s leave out the opening cysteine and the closing phenylalanine or tryptophan.

J gene,V gene,CDR3 protein
TRBJ2-7,TRBV18,ASSPGTGNYEQY
TRBJ1-3,TRBV7-9,ASREYGNTIY
TRBJ2-7,TRBV4-1,ASSQVASGTYIYEQY
TRBJ2-3,TRBV29-1,SVDRGGDTQY
TRBJ1-1,TRBV6-6,ASRPGTVMNTEAF
TRBJ1-1,TRBV7-3,ASSLTVNTEAF
TRBJ2-7,TRBV11-3,ASSPGGTHPYEQY
TRBJ2-7,TRBV14,ASSQGGSFYEQY
TRBJ2-2,TRBV3-1/TRBV3-2,ASSQERLAANTGELF
TRBJ1-1,TRBV28,ASGLRVGEAF
TRBJ1-6,TRBV13,ASSLRDSSYNSPLH
TRBJ1-6,TRBV3-1/TRBV3-2,ASTDRDNSPLH
TRBJ2-1,TRBV5-1,ASSLSSASNEQF
TRBJ2-1,TRBV2,ASSVGLAGEQF
TRBJ1-5,TRBV27,ASSPRVENQPQH
TRBJ2-1,TRBV6-5,ASSRAGSSYNEQF
TRBJ1-2,TRBV6-5,ASSYRTETYGYT
TRBJ2-1,TRBV6-2/TRBV6-3,ASSYSTSGYPSLNEQF
TRBJ2-1,TRBV9,ASSVFAGAYNEQF
TRBJ1-3,TRBV4-3,ASSQDPGFGNTIY
TRBJ2-4,TRBV29-1,SVGVQNIQY
TRBJ1-6,TRBV28,ASNPHRYQLNSPLH
TRBJ2-5,TRBV20-1,SASPGQAQETQY
TRBJ1-4,TRBV6-6,ASRSGAANEKLF
TRBJ1-2,TRBV12-3/TRBV12-4,ASSLNPSSYT
TRBJ2-2,TRBV2,ASSYTNRGAGELF
TRBJ1-6,TRBV9,ASSVGVGGSSPLH
TRBJ1-6,TRBV6-5,ASRGVNNSPLH
TRBJ2-3,TRBV2,ASRSSGTTSADTQY
TRBJ1-2,TRBV29-1,SGATGTDYGYT
TRBJ1-5,TRBV4-2,ASKQGGGNQPQH
TRBJ2-7,TRBV6-6,ASKGGSGNEQY
TRBJ2-7,TRBV7-9,ASSTRTSGRAYEQY
TRBJ2-2,TRBV19,ASSPPGVGTGGNTGELF
TRBJ2-7,TRBV6-2/TRBV6-3,ASSYSGTGVDKQY
TRBJ1-5,TRBV6-6,ASSSPMTGENQPQH
TRBJ1-2,TRBV29-1,SVYTGQGPGNYGYT